Sequencing of this T cell receptor (beta chain) was carried out in a study of blood T cells in healthy people across ages. For the study at large: In model experiments, template switching was able to capture about one barcoded beta molecule for every two T cells that were present.

V lost 2 bases to trimming and J lost 6 bases; unmatched junction nucleotides: 9. This CDR3 region has 16 residues. In germline, CDR1 is SGHRS, CDR2 YFSETQ. This clonotype was counted between two and nine times. PCR was performed a second time for 7 to 11 cycles using a sample-barcoded 5' primer and a J-beta primer mix. TCRdb fed the 5' RACE reads into MiXCR, producing one record per CDR3 protein. The sample lists around 800,000 distinct CDR3 sequences, about 53% occurring once. This sequence joins TRBV5-1 and TRBJ2-1, with TRBD1 matching over 9 bases. The TCR comes from a man aged 80 or over in good health. Sequenced material: blood. In DNA, the CDR3 is TGCGCCAGCAGCTTCCACCCGGGACAGGGTTTCAATGAGCAGTTCTTC. This sequence encodes CASSFHPGQGFNEQFF.